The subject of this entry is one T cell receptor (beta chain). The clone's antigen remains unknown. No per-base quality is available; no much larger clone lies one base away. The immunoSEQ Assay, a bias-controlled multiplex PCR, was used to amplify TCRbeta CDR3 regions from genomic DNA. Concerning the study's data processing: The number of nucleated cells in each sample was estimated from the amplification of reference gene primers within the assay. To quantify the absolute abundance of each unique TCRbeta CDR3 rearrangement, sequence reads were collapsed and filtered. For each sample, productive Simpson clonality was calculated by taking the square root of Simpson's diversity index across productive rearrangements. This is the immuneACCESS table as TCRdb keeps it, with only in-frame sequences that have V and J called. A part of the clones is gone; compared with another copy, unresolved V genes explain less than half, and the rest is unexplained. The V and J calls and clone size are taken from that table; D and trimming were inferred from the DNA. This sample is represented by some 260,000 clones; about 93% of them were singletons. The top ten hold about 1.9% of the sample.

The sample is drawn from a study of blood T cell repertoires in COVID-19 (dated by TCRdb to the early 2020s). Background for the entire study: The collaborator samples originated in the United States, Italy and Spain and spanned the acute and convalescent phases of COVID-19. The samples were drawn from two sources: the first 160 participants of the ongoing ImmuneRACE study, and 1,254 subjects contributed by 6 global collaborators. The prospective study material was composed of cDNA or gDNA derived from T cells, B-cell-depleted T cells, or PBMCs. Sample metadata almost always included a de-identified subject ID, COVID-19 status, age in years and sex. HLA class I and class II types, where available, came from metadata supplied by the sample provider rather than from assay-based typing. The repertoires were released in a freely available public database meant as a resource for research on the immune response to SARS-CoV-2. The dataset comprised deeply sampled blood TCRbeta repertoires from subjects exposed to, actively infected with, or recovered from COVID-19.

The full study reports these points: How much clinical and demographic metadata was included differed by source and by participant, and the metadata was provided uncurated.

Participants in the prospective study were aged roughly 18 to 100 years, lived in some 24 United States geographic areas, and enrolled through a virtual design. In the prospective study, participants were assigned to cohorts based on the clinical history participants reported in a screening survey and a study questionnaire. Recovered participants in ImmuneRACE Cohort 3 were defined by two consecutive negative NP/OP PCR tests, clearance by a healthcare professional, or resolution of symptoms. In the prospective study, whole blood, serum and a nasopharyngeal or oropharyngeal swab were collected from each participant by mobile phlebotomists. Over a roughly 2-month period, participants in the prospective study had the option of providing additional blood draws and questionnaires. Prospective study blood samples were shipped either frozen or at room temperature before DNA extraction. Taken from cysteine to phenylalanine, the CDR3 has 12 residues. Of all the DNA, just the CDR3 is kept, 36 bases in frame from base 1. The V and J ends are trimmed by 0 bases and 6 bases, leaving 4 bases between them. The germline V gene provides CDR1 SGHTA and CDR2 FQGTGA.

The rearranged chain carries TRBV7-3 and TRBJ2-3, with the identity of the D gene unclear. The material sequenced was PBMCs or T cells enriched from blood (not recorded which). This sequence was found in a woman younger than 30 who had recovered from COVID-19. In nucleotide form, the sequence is TGTGCCAGCAGCTTAACGAGGGATACGCAGTATTTT. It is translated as CASSLTRDTQYF.